These T cell receptor beta chains were read from a single sample in a study of blood T cell repertoires in COVID-19. TCRdb keeps only in-frame clones here, not all; method: immunoSEQ multiplex PCR. The sample yields approximately 270,000 clones, 80% to 90% seen once. Sample: PBMCs or T cells enriched from blood (not recorded which). These TCRs come from a woman in her twenties or thirties with acute COVID-19. Both conserved end residues are part of each CDR3. D genes are given only for firm matches. Where a row states a size, it is once, few, many or the class of an expanded clone; other rows omit it.

- TRBJ1-6 TRBV7-3 - CASSLTGRQVSPLHF TGTGCCAGCAGCTTAACGGGCAGGCAAGTTTCACCCCTCCACTTT
- TRBJ1-1 TRBV29-1 - CSVEPTGQGTEAFF TGCAGCGTTGAGCCGACCGGGCAGGGGACTGAAGCTTTCTTT
few TRBJ2-2 TRBV10-1 - CASSTPNTGELFF TGCGCCAGCAGTACACCGAACACCGGGGAGCTGTTTTTT
once TRBJ2-7 TRBV15 - CATSRVGAEQYF TGTGCCACCAGCAGAGTTGGGGCTGAGCAGTACTTC
- TRBJ2-1 TRBV29-1 TRBD1 CSVEGDRGPYNEQFF TGCAGCGTTGAGGGGGACAGGGGACCCTACAATGAGCAGTTCTTC
- TRBJ2-2 TRBV7-2 - CASRFLPGEFGELFF TGTGCCAGCAGGTTTCTACCGGGAGAATTTGGGGAGCTGTTTTTT
- TRBJ1-1 TRBV24-1 TRBD1 CARGGQRVPEAFF TGTGCCCGAGGGGGACAGAGAGTTCCAGAAGCTTTCTTT
- TRBJ1-1 TRBV28 - CASKNYQEAFF TGTGCCAGCAAGAATTACCAGGAAGCTTTCTTT
- TRBJ2-5 TRBV9 - CASSVGPEGGETQYF TGTGCCAGCAGCGTAGGTCCGGAAGGCGGAGAGACCCAGTACTTC
- TRBJ1-5 TRBV27 TRBD1 CASSLSAGGLNQPQHF TGTGCCAGCAGTTTATCGGCAGGGGGCCTCAATCAGCCCCAGCATTTT
- TRBJ2-3 TRBV19 TRBD1 CASSLQGDAGTDTQYF TGTGCCAGTAGTCTACAGGGGGATGCGGGCACAGATACGCAGTATTTT
- TRBJ2-1 TRBV7-9 TRBD2 CASSLKTSGYYNEQFF TGTGCCAGCAGCTTAAAGACTAGCGGGTATTACAATGAGCAGTTCTTC
- TRBJ2-5 TRBV5-1 - CASSFSSGTEETQYF TGCGCCAGCAGCTTCTCGTCCGGGACTGAAGAGACCCAGTACTTC
- TRBJ1-4 TRBV6-4 - CASSEPPRRGRKEKLFF TGTGCCAGCAGCGAACCCCCTAGGAGGGGACGAAAAGAAAAACTGTTTTTT
- TRBJ2-1 TRBV18 TRBD2 CASSPGLAGNEQFF TGTGCCAGCTCACCGGGACTAGCGGGAAATGAGCAGTTCTTC
- TRBJ2-2 TRBV30 TRBD2 CACPAGGGTGELFF TGTGCCTGCCCAGCGGGAGGGGGCACCGGGGAGCTGTTTTTT
few TRBJ2-7 TRBV11-2 - CASSSSEYPHEQYF TGTGCCAGCAGCTCTAGCGAATACCCCCACGAGCAGTACTTC
- TRBJ2-1 TRBV9 TRBD2 CASNLGGTSGTSSYNEQFF TGTGCCAGCAACCTTGGAGGGACTAGCGGGACAAGCTCCTACAATGAGCAGTTCTTC
once TRBJ2-7 TRBV5-1 TRBD1 CASSSDRGPSYEQYF TGCGCCAGCAGCTCCGACAGGGGGCCCTCCTACGAGCAGTACTTC